The rows below give T cell receptor beta chains drawn from one sample of a study of Ad26.COV2.S vaccination and SARS-CoV-2 variants. Assay: immunoSEQ multiplex PCR; the TCRdb copy retains only in-frame clones and omits some. The sample includes under 600,000 clones, roughly nine tenths seen only once; the top ten take about 1.7%. This sample comprised peripheral blood, obtained in a trial of Ad26.COV2.S vaccine versus placebo. These receptors were taken from a person aged 18-60 years who received the Ad26.COV2.S COVID-19 vaccine or a placebo. CDR3s include the opening cysteine and the closing phenylalanine or tryptophan. Fields, in order: V gene, clone size, D gene, J gene, CDR3 DNA, CDR3 protein. A D gene is named only where the DNA matches it firmly. Size values are once, few and many counts, or a class for expanded clones, and some rows have none.

v_call: TRBV5-1; clone_size: once; d_call: -; j_call: TRBJ1-1; cdr3_nt: TGCGCCAGCGGAAAAGGGGGGGGCGCCGCCGAAGCTTTCTTT; cdr3_aa: CASGKGGGAAEAFF
v_call: TRBV7-2; clone_size: -; d_call: -; j_call: TRBJ2-1; cdr3_nt: TGTGCCAGCAGCTTAGGCGCAGACTACAATGAGCAGTTCTTC; cdr3_aa: CASSLGADYNEQFF
v_call: TRBV28; clone_size: -; d_call: -; j_call: TRBJ2-7; cdr3_nt: TGTGCCAGCAGTCCCCTGGGTGGCCCTGGGTACTTC; cdr3_aa: CASSPLGGPGYF
v_call: TRBV21-1; clone_size: -; d_call: -; j_call: TRBJ1-1; cdr3_nt: TGTGCCAGCCGAAGCACCATCCCAGGCGTACAGGGTACCACTGAAGCTTTCTTT; cdr3_aa: CASRSTIPGVQGTTEAFF
v_call: TRBV27; clone_size: -; d_call: -; j_call: TRBJ1-1; cdr3_nt: TGTGCCAGCAGTCCGTTGTCAACGAACACTGAAGCTTTCTTT; cdr3_aa: CASSPLSTNTEAFF
v_call: TRBV20-1; clone_size: -; d_call: -; j_call: TRBJ2-1; cdr3_nt: TGCAGTCCAAGTGGGGCAGGGGCCTCCTACAATGAGCAGTTCTTC; cdr3_aa: CSPSGAGASYNEQFF
v_call: TRBV6-5; clone_size: -; d_call: -; j_call: TRBJ1-1; cdr3_nt: TGTGCCAGCAGTTACTCAGGGTCTGAAGCTTTCTTT; cdr3_aa: CASSYSGSEAFF
v_call: TRBV6-5; clone_size: -; d_call: TRBD1; j_call: TRBJ1-2; cdr3_nt: TGTGCCAGCAGTTATAGACAGGGAGGAAACTATGGCTACACCTTC; cdr3_aa: CASSYRQGGNYGYTF
v_call: TRBV27; clone_size: once; d_call: -; j_call: TRBJ1-1; cdr3_nt: TGTGCCAGCAGTTTATGGGGCCGCACTGAAGCTTTCTTT; cdr3_aa: CASSLWGRTEAFF
v_call: TRBV6-5; clone_size: -; d_call: -; j_call: TRBJ1-2; cdr3_nt: TGTGCCAGCAGTTACTCTGATAACGAATCTCAAGGCTACACCTTC; cdr3_aa: CASSYSDNESQGYTF
v_call: TRBV5-1; clone_size: -; d_call: -; j_call: TRBJ2-5; cdr3_nt: TGCGCCAGCAGCTTGGAGGGCCTAACGGCAGAGACCCAGTACTTC; cdr3_aa: CASSLEGLTAETQYF
v_call: TRBV10-3; clone_size: -; d_call: -; j_call: TRBJ2-7; cdr3_nt: TGTGCCATCAGTGAAGAAGTGGTTGGCTCATACTACGAGCAGTACTTC; cdr3_aa: CAISEEVVGSYYEQYF
v_call: TRBV28; clone_size: -; d_call: TRBD1; j_call: TRBJ2-1; cdr3_nt: TGTGCCAGCAGTTTTGGGGGACAGGGTTACAATGAGCAGTTCTTC; cdr3_aa: CASSFGGQGYNEQFF
v_call: TRBV27; clone_size: -; d_call: -; j_call: TRBJ1-4; cdr3_nt: TGTGCCAGCAGTTTTGTCGGTAGCGGGGAAAAACTGTTTTTT; cdr3_aa: CASSFVGSGEKLFF
v_call: TRBV6-1; clone_size: -; d_call: TRBD2; j_call: TRBJ2-1; cdr3_nt: TGTGCCAGCAGTGAAAGAGGGCTATTAAGTAGCGGGAGGGCCTCGGATGAGCAGTTCTTC; cdr3_aa: CASSERGLLSSGRASDEQFF
v_call: TRBV6-5; clone_size: -; d_call: -; j_call: TRBJ1-2; cdr3_nt: TGTGCCAGCCGTAGGGCCGTCAACTATGGCTACACCTTC; cdr3_aa: CASRRAVNYGYTF
v_call: TRBV9; clone_size: -; d_call: -; j_call: TRBJ1-1; cdr3_nt: TGTGCCAGCAGCGTAAGGGCAAGGGATGAAGCTTTCTTT; cdr3_aa: CASSVRARDEAFF
v_call: TRBV24-1; clone_size: -; d_call: TRBD2; j_call: TRBJ2-1; cdr3_nt: TGTGCCACCTCCCCGGGGGGAAACAATGAGCAGTTCTTC; cdr3_aa: CATSPGGNNEQFF
v_call: TRBV7-9; clone_size: -; d_call: TRBD1; j_call: TRBJ1-2; cdr3_nt: TGTGCGGGACAGGGGCCGAGGGGCTACACCTTC; cdr3_aa: CAGQGPRGYTF
v_call: TRBV28; clone_size: -; d_call: -; j_call: TRBJ2-7; cdr3_nt: TGTGCCAGCAGTTTGGGCAGTACCTACGAGCAGTACTTC; cdr3_aa: CASSLGSTYEQYF
v_call: TRBV5-4; clone_size: once; d_call: -; j_call: TRBJ2-4; cdr3_nt: TGTGCCAGCAGCTTTAGGGATAACATTCAGTACTTC; cdr3_aa: CASSFRDNIQYF
v_call: TRBV5-5; clone_size: -; d_call: -; j_call: TRBJ1-2; cdr3_nt: TGTGCCAGCAGCTTGGTTGTAACCTCCTATGGCTACACCTTC; cdr3_aa: CASSLVVTSYGYTF
v_call: TRBV18; clone_size: -; d_call: -; j_call: TRBJ2-5; cdr3_nt: TGTGCCAGCTCAACGGGACAAGAGACCCAGTACTTC; cdr3_aa: CASSTGQETQYF
v_call: TRBV19; clone_size: -; d_call: TRBD1; j_call: TRBJ1-4; cdr3_nt: TGTGCCAGTAGTCCCCGACAGGGGTTTAATGAAAAACTGTTTTTT; cdr3_aa: CASSPRQGFNEKLFF
v_call: TRBV4-2; clone_size: -; d_call: -; j_call: TRBJ2-1; cdr3_nt: TGTGCCAGCAGCCAAGTCAATGAGCAGTTCTTC; cdr3_aa: CASSQVNEQFF
v_call: TRBV18; clone_size: -; d_call: -; j_call: TRBJ1-3; cdr3_nt: TGTGCCAGCTCACCATCCGTCAACTCTGGAAACACCATATATTTT; cdr3_aa: CASSPSVNSGNTIYF
v_call: TRBV15; clone_size: -; d_call: TRBD2; j_call: TRBJ2-7; cdr3_nt: TGTGCCACCAGCAGAGATGAAAGCGGGAGCGGATTGAGCGAGCAGTACTTC; cdr3_aa: CATSRDESGSGLSEQYF
v_call: TRBV19; clone_size: -; d_call: TRBD2; j_call: TRBJ2-1; cdr3_nt: TGTGCCAGTAGTATAGGCGGGAGGGCGGGGAATGAGCAGTTCTTC; cdr3_aa: CASSIGGRAGNEQFF
v_call: TRBV7-3; clone_size: -; d_call: TRBD2; j_call: TRBJ2-1; cdr3_nt: TGTGCCAGCAGCCGTACTAGCGGATACAATGAGCAGTTCTTC; cdr3_aa: CASSRTSGYNEQFF
v_call: TRBV15; clone_size: -; d_call: -; j_call: TRBJ1-3; cdr3_nt: TGTGCCACCAGAAGACAGGACCAAAACACCATATATTTT; cdr3_aa: CATRRQDQNTIYF
v_call: TRBV4-1; clone_size: once; d_call: -; j_call: TRBJ1-2; cdr3_nt: TGCGCCAGCAGCCAAGACTCATTCTATGGCTACACCTTC; cdr3_aa: CASSQDSFYGYTF
v_call: TRBV28; clone_size: -; d_call: TRBD1; j_call: TRBJ1-2; cdr3_nt: TGTGCCAGCAGTTCTCCGGGACAGGGGGACTATGGCTACACCTTC; cdr3_aa: CASSSPGQGDYGYTF
v_call: TRBV5-1; clone_size: -; d_call: -; j_call: TRBJ1-1; cdr3_nt: TGCGCCAGCAGCTTGTCTGGGGAGAACACTGAAGCTTTCTTT; cdr3_aa: CASSLSGENTEAFF
v_call: TRBV14; clone_size: -; d_call: -; j_call: TRBJ2-1; cdr3_nt: TGTGCCAGCCGGCCAAGTGGGACCAATGAGCAGTTCTTC; cdr3_aa: CASRPSGTNEQFF
v_call: TRBV5-1; clone_size: -; d_call: TRBD1; j_call: TRBJ1-6; cdr3_nt: TGCGCCAGCAGCTTGGAGGGACAGGGTTATTCACCCCTCCACTTT; cdr3_aa: CASSLEGQGYSPLHF
v_call: TRBV9; clone_size: -; d_call: -; j_call: TRBJ1-4; cdr3_nt: TGTGCCAGCAGCGTAGGGGGAACAGGGATGGCTAATGAAAAACTGTTTTTT; cdr3_aa: CASSVGGTGMANEKLFF
v_call: TRBV9; clone_size: -; d_call: -; j_call: TRBJ2-1; cdr3_nt: TGTGCCAGCAGCGCCTGGATGGGATGGGAGCAGTTCTTC; cdr3_aa: CASSAWMGWEQFF
v_call: TRBV9; clone_size: -; d_call: -; j_call: TRBJ2-7; cdr3_nt: TGTGCCAGCAGCGTAGATCAGGGGCCCTACGAGCAGTACTTC; cdr3_aa: CASSVDQGPYEQYF
v_call: TRBV7-9; clone_size: -; d_call: -; j_call: TRBJ1-5; cdr3_nt: TGTGCCAGCAGCGGCCCGGACAATCAGCCCCAGCATTTT; cdr3_aa: CASSGPDNQPQHF
v_call: TRBV5-6; clone_size: -; d_call: -; j_call: TRBJ1-1; cdr3_nt: TGTGCCAGCAGCTTTCCTCGGGGCGAAGCTTTCTTT; cdr3_aa: CASSFPRGEAFF